This T cell receptor beta chain originates from a study of cytomegalovirus exposure and HLA in healthy donors. Broader study findings: It was reported in a later analysis that an Asian-associated ancestry cluster showed fewer N-insertions than the roughly 670-donor mean.

On this clone itself: Its matching antigen is unknown.

This CDR3 comprises 15 residues. Per the germline V gene, CDR1 is MNHEY and CDR2 is SVGAGI. The J segment lost 5 bases and the V segment lost 5 bases, leaving 8 bases of the junction unmatched. PCR primers comprised 60 Vbeta and 13 Jbeta primers. Profiling relied on immunoSEQ multiplex PCR, and the TCRdb table lists in-frame clones only, not all of them. The table records 150,000 to 200,000 clones, more than 70% of them present only once. J is TRBJ1-5 and V is TRBV6-5; 8 nucleotides match TRBD1. Material for sequencing was PBMCs. This TCR was sampled from a man aged 60-69 years in good health and CMV-seronegative. The CDR3 DNA reads as TGTGCCAGCAGTACTGGACAGGGAACGTATCAGCCCCAGCATTTT. It codes for CASSTGQGTYQPQHF.